This T cell receptor (beta chain) was found in a study of cytomegalovirus exposure and HLA in healthy donors. Study-level information: Within an early data release were about 85 million unique TCRs drawn from HLA-typed donors.

Trimming stripped 4 bases from V and 2 bases from J, with 12 bases between. The germline V gene has CDR1 MNHNS and CDR2 SASEGT. The CDR3 extends over 15 amino acids. Whole-study results and caveats: A later look showed TCR association rates differing by HLA locus, highest for DRB1 and lowest for HLA-C. In most subjects, TCR beta sequences reportedly gave accurate predictions of HLA-A and HLA-B alleles. Reportedly, cytomegalovirus status was diagnosed with high sensitivity and specificity.

The study ran its PCR with 60 Vbeta and 13 Jbeta primers. Data came from immunoSEQ multiplex PCR; TCRdb stores just in-frame clones and leaves some out. The sample contains around 95,000 clones, about three quarters of which appear only once. Worth noting for this clone: Its specificity is unknown.

The clonotype comes from a man aged 25 to 45 in good health and CMV-seropositive. The sequencing input was PBMCs. The chain uses TRBV6-1 and TRBJ2-1, with D maybe TRBD1 (5 bases). The CDR3 reads CASSAIQVAYNEQFF. The CDR3 DNA reads as TGTGCCAGCAGTGCCATACAGGTTGCCTACAATGAGCAGTTCTTC.